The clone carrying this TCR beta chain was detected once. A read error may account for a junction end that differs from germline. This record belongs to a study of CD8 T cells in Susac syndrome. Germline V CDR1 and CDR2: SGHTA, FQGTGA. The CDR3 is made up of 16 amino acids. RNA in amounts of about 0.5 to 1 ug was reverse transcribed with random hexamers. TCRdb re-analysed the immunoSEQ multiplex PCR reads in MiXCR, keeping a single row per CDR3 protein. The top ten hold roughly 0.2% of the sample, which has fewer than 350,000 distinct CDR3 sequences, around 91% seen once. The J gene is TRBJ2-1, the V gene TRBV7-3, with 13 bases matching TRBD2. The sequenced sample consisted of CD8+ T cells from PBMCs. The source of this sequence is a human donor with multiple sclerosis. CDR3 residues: CASSLRTSGSDNEKFF. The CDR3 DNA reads TGTGCCAGCAGCTTAAGGACTAGCGGGAGCGATAATGAGAAGTTCTTC.